Below, 21 T cell receptor beta chains from the same sample are listed, as sequenced in a study of OX40 agonist ivuxolimab in advanced cancers. Clones were read by immunoSEQ multiplex PCR, and TCRdb kept only the in-frame ones, dropping some. In the table there are more than 60,000 clones, 75% to 90% of which are singletons. Sequencing used CD4+ or CD8+ T cells sorted from blood, obtained in a trial of the OX40 agonist ivuxolimab. The receptors come from an adult with an advanced solid tumor such as melanoma, head and neck, liver or kidney cancer.

This chain links TRBV7-2 with TRBJ2-7; 8 nucleotides align to TRBD2. Germline V CDR1 and CDR2: SGHTA, FQGNSA. V gave up 5 bases and J gave up 3 bases; unmatched junction bases: 6. The CDR3 loop spans 14 amino acids. The chain's CDR3 is CASSPGLVGYEQYF. As DNA, the CDR3 is TGTGCCAGCAGCCCGGGACTAGTCGGCTACGAGCAGTACTTC.

This chain connects TRBV30 to TRBJ2-7; D gene ambiguous. The CDR3 is 13 amino acids. V lost 0 bases to trimming and J lost 3 bases, with 9 bases between them. The germline gives CDR1 GTSNPN, CDR2 SVGIG (reference sequence). DNA for the CDR3: TGTGCCTGGAGTGTACGAGTCGGCTACGAGCAGTACTTC. The encoded protein is CAWSVRVGYEQYF.

The rearrangement links TRBV5-4 to TRBJ2-5; weak D call: TRBD2 (6 bases). The V end lost 4 bases, the J end lost 1 base, and 11 bases lay between the germline ends. The V gene's germline CDR1 is SGHNT and CDR2 YYREEE (reference sequence). This CDR3 spans 14 amino acids. The DNA of the CDR3 is TGTGCCAGCAGCCCCCAAGCGGGCCAAGAGACCCAGTACTTC. This sequence encodes CASSPQAGQETQYF. The whole variable domain, filled in from reference TRBV5-4 and TRBJ2-5, reads ETGVTQSPTHLIKTRGQQVTLRCSSQSGHNTVSWYQQALGQGPQFIFQYYREEENGRGNFPPRFSGLQFPNYSSELNVNALELDDSALYLCASSPQAGQETQYFGPGTRLLVL.

This sequence joins TRBV6-1 and TRBJ1-2, with TRBD1 as a possible D gene (5 bases). V gave up 11 bases and J gave up 8 bases, with 21 bases separating them. Germline CDR1 is MNHNS and CDR2 is SASEGT. The CDR3 is made up of 13 amino acids. The DNA of the CDR3 is TGTGCCGCCGGGGGGGTGTCGGTCGAAGGCTACACCTTC. Translated: CAAGGVSVEGYTF.

This clone was recorded once. The chain links TRBV5-6 to TRBJ1-1; D is undetermined. In germline, CDR1 is SGHDT, CDR2 YYEEEE. The CDR3 consists of 13 residues. V lost 3 bases and J lost 3, with 9 bases in between. Written as DNA, the CDR3 is TGTGCCAGCAGCTCCGACACCTACACTGAAGCTTTCTTT. Translating gives CASSSDTYTEAFF. The variable domain in full, with the rest retrieved from reference TRBV5-6 and TRBJ1-1, is DAGVTQSPTHLIKTRGQQVTLRCSPKSGHDTVSWYQQALGQGPQFIFQYYEEEERQRGNFPDRFSGHQFPNYSSELNVNALLLGDSALYLCASSSDTYTEAFFGQGTRLTVV.

This chain joins TRBV6-1 and TRBJ2-2; 8 nucleotides match TRBD2. Germline CDR1 reads MNHNS; CDR2 reads SASEGT. The CDR3 loop spans 14 amino acids. V trimming: 2 bases; J trimming: 6 bases; junction bases outside the gene matches: 2. The CDR3 here is CASSEPGGAGELFF. Here the CDR3 DNA reads TGTGCCAGCAGTGAACCGGGGGGGGCCGGGGAGCTGTTTTTT.

This clone was recorded once. This chain links TRBV2 with TRBJ2-5, with D perhaps TRBD1 (6 bases). The germline gives CDR1 SNHLY, CDR2 FYNNEI. The V and J ends lost 10 bases and 0 bases respectively, with 18 bases between them. The CDR3 is 15 residues long. CDR3 loop: CATHRQVLHQETQYF. DNA of the CDR3: TGTGCCACCCACCGACAGGTCCTTCACCAAGAGACCCAGTACTTC.

This chain connects TRBV29-1 to TRBJ2-3; 9 bases fit TRBD2. CDR3 length: 17 amino acids. V was pared by 2 bases and J by 0 bases, with 9 bases of the junction left unmatched. Per germline, CDR1 SQVTM and CDR2 ANQGSEA. CDR3 sequence: CSVEIAGVLSSTDTQYF. In DNA form, the CDR3 reads TGCAGCGTTGAAATAGCGGGAGTACTATCTAGCACAGATACGCAGTATTTT.

The chain has TRBV7-3 and TRBJ2-1; D is perhaps TRBD1 (6 bases). V was trimmed by 5 bases and J by 5 bases, leaving 10 bases between them. The CDR3 consists of 13 residues. Per germline, CDR1 SGHTA and CDR2 FQGTGA. CDR3 residues: CASSRTANNEQFF. The CDR3 nucleotides are TGTGCCAGCAGCCGGACAGCTAACAATGAGCAGTTCTTC.

The V gene is TRBV15, the J gene TRBJ2-4, with D perhaps given as TRBD1 or TRBD2 (5 bases each). The germline V gene encodes CDR1 LNHNV and CDR2 YYDKDF (reference sequence). CDR3 size: 15 residues. Trimming took off 4 bases at V and 1 base at J, with 11 bases between the two ends. Here the CDR3 reads CATSTTRGAKNIQYF. CDR3 DNA: TGTGCCACCAGCACCACTCGGGGCGCCAAAAACATTCAGTACTTC.

This clone has just one count. The rearrangement uses TRBV9 and TRBJ2-7; the D is unclear. In germline, CDR1 is SGDLS, CDR2 YYNGEE. Trimming took 0 bases from V and 4 from J, leaving 8 bases between them. The CDR3 extends over 13 amino acids. CDR3 region: CASSVGDDYEQYF. CDR3 DNA sequence: TGTGCCAGCAGCGTAGGTGACGATTACGAGCAGTACTTC. The variable domain in full, completed from reference TRBV9 and TRBJ2-7, reads DSGVTQTPKHLITATGQRVTLRCSPRSGDLSVYWYQQSLDQGLQFLIQYYNGEERAKGNILERFSAQQFPDLHSELNLSSLELGDSALYFCASSVGDDYEQYFGPGTRLTVT.

V usage is TRBV27 and J usage is TRBJ1-2; D possibly corresponds to TRBD1 (5 bases). Looked up from germline, CDR1 is MNHEY and CDR2 is SMNVEV (reference sequence). The CDR3 length is 14 residues. Trimming removed 6 bases from V and 0 bases from J, with 11 bases in between. The CDR3 coding sequence is TGTGCCAGCAGCCCTTTGGGGGCTAACTATGGCTACACCTTC. This codes for CASSPLGANYGYTF.

The J gene is TRBJ1-1, the V gene TRBV5-1; D unresolved. Trimming shortened V by 0 bases and J by 9 bases, and 6 bases separated the two germline ends. Germline CDR1 SGHRS, CDR2 YFSETQ. This CDR3 is built from 11 residues. In nucleotides, the CDR3 is TGCGCCAGCAGCTTGGGCAATCAAGCTTTCTTT. Translation: CASSLGNQAFF.

The chain joins TRBV19 to TRBJ1-1, with D unclear. Trimming took off 8 bases at V and 11 bases at J, with 15 bases between the two ends. CDR1 LNHDA and CDR2 SQIVND come from the germline V gene (reference sequence). This CDR3 comprises 11 residues. CDR3: CASADGSGAFF. CDR3 nucleotide sequence: TGTGCCAGTGCGGACGGCTCTGGGGCTTTCTTT.

This chain connects TRBV15 to TRBJ2-3; 7 nucleotides agree with TRBD2. Germline V gives CDR1 LNHNV, CDR2 YYDKDF (reference sequence). V lost 9 bases and J lost 1; bases outside the gene matches: 7. This CDR3 comprises 14 residues. The CDR3 DNA reads TGTGCCACGAGCGGGGCTGGAGGCACAGATACGCAGTATTTT. Its protein product is CATSGAGGTDTQYF.

CDR3 amino acids: CASSSAGDYEQYF. CDR3 bases: TGTGCCAGTAGTAGTGCAGGGGATTACGAGCAGTACTTC. This chain connects TRBV19 to TRBJ2-7, with a tentative D call TRBD1 (6 bases). This CDR3 is 13 amino acids long. Trimming removed 4 bases from V and 4 bases from J, with 11 bases in between. CDR1 is LNHDA and CDR2 is SQIVND in the germline V gene (reference sequence).

The chain is built from TRBV21-1 and TRBJ2-7; TRBD2 is the table's D call and was not checked against the DNA. TRBV21-1 is a pseudogene. The CDR3 contains 15 residues. The chain's CDR3 is CASSICSGVAYEQYF. CDR3 nucleotide sequence: TGTGCCAGCAGCATTTGTAGCGGGGTAGCCTACGAGCAGTACTTC.

The rearrangement joins TRBV19 to TRBJ1-2; D uncertain. V was cut by 8 bases and J by 4 bases, with 11 bases left in between. CDR1 and CDR2 from the germline V gene are LNHDA and SQIVND (reference sequence). The CDR3 extends over 12 amino acids. In DNA, the CDR3 is TGTGCCAGTGGAGAGGGTGGCTATGGCTACACCTTC. Translating gives CASGEGGYGYTF.

The chain employs TRBV7-9 and TRBJ2-5; 9 nucleotides line up with TRBD2. The CDR3 covers 14 residues. The ends lost 5 bases at V and 3 bases at J; junction bases unmatched: 4. From germline, CDR1 is SEHNR and CDR2 FQNEAQ (reference sequence). DNA of the CDR3: TGTGCCAGCAGCGTCAGCGGGGGGAAAGAGACCCAGTACTTC. It codes for CASSVSGGKETQYF.

This chain joins TRBV7-3 and TRBJ2-7, with TRBD2 matching over 7 bases. Germline trimming cut 3 bases from V and 4 bases from J; bases unmatched to any gene: 9. Germline lookup yields CDR1 SGHTA and CDR2 FQGTGA. The CDR3 runs to 15 residues. The CDR3, as DNA: TGTGCCAGCAGCTTTCACGCTAGCGGAAATTACGAGCAGTACTTC. Protein product: CASSFHASGNYEQYF.

The chain combines TRBV7-2 with TRBJ2-2, with 9 bases that match TRBD2. This CDR3 is built from 19 residues. The V gene's germline CDR1 is SGHTA and CDR2 FQGNSA. V lost 5 bases and J lost 2; bases outside the gene matches: 15. This chain's CDR3 is CASSGLRRGRVYNTGELFF. The CDR3, as DNA: TGTGCCAGCAGCGGGCTCCGTCGCGGGAGGGTATACAACACCGGGGAGCTGTTTTTT. The complete variable domain, with remaining parts taken from reference TRBV7-2 and TRBJ2-2, reads GAGVSQSPSNKVTEKGKDVELRCDPISGHTALYWYRQSLGQGLEFLIYFQGNSAPDKSGLPSDRFSAERTGGSVSTLTIQRTQQEDSAVYLCASSGLRRGRVYNTGELFFGEGSRLTVL.